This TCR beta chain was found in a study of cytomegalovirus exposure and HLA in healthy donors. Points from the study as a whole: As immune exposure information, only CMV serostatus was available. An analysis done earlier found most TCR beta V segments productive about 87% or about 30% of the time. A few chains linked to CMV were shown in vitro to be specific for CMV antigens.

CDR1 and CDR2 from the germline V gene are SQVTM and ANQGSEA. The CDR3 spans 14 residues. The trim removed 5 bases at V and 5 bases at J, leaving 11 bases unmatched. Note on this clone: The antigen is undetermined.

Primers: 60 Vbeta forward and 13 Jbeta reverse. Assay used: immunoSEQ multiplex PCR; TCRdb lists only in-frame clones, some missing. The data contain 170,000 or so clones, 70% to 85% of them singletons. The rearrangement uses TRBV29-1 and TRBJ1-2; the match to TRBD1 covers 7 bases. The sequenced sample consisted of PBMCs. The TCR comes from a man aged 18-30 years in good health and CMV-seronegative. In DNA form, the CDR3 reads TGCAGCGTTCCTGCCGGGACAGAATTTTATGGCTACACCTTC. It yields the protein CSVPAGTEFYGYTF.